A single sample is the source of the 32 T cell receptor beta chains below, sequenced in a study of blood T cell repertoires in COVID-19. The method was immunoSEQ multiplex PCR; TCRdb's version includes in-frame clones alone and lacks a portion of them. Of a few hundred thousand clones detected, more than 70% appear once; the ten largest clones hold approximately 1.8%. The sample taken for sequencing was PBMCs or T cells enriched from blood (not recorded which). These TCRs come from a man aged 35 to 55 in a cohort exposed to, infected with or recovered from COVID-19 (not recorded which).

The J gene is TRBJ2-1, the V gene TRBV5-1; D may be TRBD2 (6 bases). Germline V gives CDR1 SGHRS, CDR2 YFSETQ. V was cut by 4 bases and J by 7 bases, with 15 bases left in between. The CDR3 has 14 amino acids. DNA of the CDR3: TGCGCCAGCAGCACTTCCGGAGGGCGTAATGAGCAGTTCTTC. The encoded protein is CASSTSGGRNEQFF.

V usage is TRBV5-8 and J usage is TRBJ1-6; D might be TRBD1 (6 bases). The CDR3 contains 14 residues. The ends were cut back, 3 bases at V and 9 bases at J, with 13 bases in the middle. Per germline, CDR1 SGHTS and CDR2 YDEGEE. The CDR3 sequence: CASSYRQVSSPLHF. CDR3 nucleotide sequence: TGTGCCAGCAGCTACCGACAGGTCTCTTCACCCCTCCACTTT.

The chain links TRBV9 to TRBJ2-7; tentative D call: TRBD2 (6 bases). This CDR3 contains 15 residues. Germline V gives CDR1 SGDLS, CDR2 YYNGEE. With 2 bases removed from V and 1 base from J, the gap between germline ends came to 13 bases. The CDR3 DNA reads TGTGCCAGCAGCGTGGGTGGTGGAGGGTCCTACGAGCAGTACTTC. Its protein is CASSVGGGGSYEQYF.

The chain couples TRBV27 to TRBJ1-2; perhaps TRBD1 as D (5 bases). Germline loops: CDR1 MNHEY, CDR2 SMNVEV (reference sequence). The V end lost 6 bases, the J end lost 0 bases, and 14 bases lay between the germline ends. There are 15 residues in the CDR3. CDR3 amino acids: CASRARGHANYGYTF. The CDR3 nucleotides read TGTGCCAGCAGAGCCCGTGGACATGCTAACTATGGCTACACCTTC.

CDR3 coding DNA: TGTGCCAGTAGATGGCTAGCGGGGTACAATGAGCAGTTCTTC. It specifies CASRWLAGYNEQFF. The V gene is TRBV19, the J gene TRBJ2-1; 9 nucleotides align to TRBD2. The V segment lost 6 bases and the J segment 4 bases; nucleotides outside the gene matches: 4. The CDR3 loop spans 14 amino acids. Germline lookup yields CDR1 LNHDA and CDR2 SQIVND (reference sequence).

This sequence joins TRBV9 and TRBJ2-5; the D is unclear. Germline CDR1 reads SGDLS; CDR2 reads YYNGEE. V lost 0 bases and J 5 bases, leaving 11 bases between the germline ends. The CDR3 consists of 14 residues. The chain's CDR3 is CASSVAPGVETQYF. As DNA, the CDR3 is TGTGCCAGCAGCGTAGCCCCAGGCGTGGAGACCCAGTACTTC.

The CDR3 is CASSIDDGRSGYTF. CDR3 nucleotide sequence: TGTGCCAGTAGTATCGACGACGGGAGGTCTGGCTACACCTTC. The chain combines TRBV19 with TRBJ1-2; D unclear. Trimming removed 3 bases from V and 7 bases from J, with 15 bases in between. The CDR3 spans 14 residues. CDR1 and CDR2 (germline): LNHDA, SQIVND (reference sequence).

The CDR3 loop reads CASSEGRRDEQYF. As DNA, the CDR3 is TGCGCCAGCAGTGAAGGCAGGAGGGACGAGCAGTACTTC. The gene calls are TRBV10-2 and TRBJ2-7, with D possibly being TRBD2 (6 bases). Per germline, CDR1 WSHSY and CDR2 SAAADI. This CDR3 has 13 amino acids. Trimming cost V 3 bases and J 5 bases, with 11 bases left between them.

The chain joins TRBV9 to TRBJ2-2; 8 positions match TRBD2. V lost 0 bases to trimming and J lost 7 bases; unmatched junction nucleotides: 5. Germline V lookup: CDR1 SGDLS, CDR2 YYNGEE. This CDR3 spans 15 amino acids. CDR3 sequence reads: CASSVDPGGGGELFF. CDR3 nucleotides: TGTGCCAGCAGCGTAGATCCGGGAGGGGGCGGGGAGCTGTTTTTT.

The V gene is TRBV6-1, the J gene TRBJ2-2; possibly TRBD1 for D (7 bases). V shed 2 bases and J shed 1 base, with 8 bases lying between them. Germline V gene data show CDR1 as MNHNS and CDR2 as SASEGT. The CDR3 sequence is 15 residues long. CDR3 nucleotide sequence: TGTGCCAGCAGTGAACAGGGGGGGAACACCGGGGAGCTGTTTTTT. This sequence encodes CASSEQGGNTGELFF.

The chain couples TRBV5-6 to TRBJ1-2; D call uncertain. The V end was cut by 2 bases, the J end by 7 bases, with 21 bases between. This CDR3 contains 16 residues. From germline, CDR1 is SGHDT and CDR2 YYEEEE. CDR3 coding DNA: TGTGCCAGCAGCTTTGCCGGGAGCTCGGTATATGGTGGCTACACCTTC. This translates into CASSFAGSSVYGGYTF. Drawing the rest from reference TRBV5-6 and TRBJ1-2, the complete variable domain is DAGVTQSPTHLIKTRGQQVTLRCSPKSGHDTVSWYQQALGQGPQFIFQYYEEEERQRGNFPDRFSGHQFPNYSSELNVNALLLGDSALYLCASSFAGSSVYGGYTFGSGTRLTVV.

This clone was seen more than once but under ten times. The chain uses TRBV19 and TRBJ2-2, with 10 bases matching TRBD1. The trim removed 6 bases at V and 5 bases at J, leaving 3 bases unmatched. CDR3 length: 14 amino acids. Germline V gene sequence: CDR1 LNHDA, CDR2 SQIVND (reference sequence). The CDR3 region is CASRGTGVTGELFF. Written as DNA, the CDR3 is TGTGCCAGTAGGGGGACAGGGGTAACCGGGGAGCTGTTTTTT.

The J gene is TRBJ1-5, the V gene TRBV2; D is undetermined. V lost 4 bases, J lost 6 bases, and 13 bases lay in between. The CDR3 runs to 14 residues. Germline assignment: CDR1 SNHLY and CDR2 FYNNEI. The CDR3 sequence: CASSGEGPGQPQHF. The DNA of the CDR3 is TGTGCCAGCAGTGGGGAGGGTCCTGGTCAGCCCCAGCATTTT.

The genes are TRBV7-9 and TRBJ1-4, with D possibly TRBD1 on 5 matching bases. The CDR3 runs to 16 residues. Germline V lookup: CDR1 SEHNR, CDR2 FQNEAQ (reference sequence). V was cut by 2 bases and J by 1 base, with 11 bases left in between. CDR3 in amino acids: CASSLPRGGTNEKLFF. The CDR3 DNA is TGTGCCAGCAGCTTACCGCGGGGGGGAACTAATGAAAAACTGTTTTTT.

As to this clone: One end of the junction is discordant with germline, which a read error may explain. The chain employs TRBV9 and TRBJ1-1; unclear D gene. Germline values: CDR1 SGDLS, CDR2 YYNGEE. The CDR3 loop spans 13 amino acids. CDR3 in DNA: TGTGCCAGCAGCCCCCAGTTGAACATTGAAGCTTTCTTT. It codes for CASSPQLNIEAFF.

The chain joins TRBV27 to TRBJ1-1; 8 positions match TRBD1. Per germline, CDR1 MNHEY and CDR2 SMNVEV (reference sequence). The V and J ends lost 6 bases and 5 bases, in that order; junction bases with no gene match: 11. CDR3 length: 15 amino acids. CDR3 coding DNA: TGTGCCAGCAGGATAAATGCAGGGGGCTGGACTGAAGCTTTCTTT. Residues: CASRINAGGWTEAFF.

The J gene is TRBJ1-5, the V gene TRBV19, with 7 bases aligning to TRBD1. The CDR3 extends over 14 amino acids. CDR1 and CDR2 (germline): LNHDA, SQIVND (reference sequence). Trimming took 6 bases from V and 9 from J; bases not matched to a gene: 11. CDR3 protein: CASSHDRVGWPQHF. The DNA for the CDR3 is TGTGCCAGTAGCCACGACAGGGTCGGATGGCCCCAGCATTTT.

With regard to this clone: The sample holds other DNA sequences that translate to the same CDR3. This chain's CDR3 is CASSLAGTGRSPLHF. The CDR3, as DNA: TGCGCCAGCAGCTTGGCCGGGACAGGGCGTTCACCCCTCCACTTT. The chain links TRBV5-1 to TRBJ1-6; 9 nucleotides line up with TRBD1. Germline V gives CDR1 SGHRS, CDR2 YFSETQ. J was trimmed by 9 bases and V by 0 bases; bases with no gene match: 4. This CDR3 contains 15 residues.

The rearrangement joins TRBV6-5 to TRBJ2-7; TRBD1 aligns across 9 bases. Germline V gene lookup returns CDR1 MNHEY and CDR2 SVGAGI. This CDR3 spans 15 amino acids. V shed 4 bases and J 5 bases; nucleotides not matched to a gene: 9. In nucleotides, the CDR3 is TGTGCCAGCAGTTTCTCCGGGACAGGGAGGGACGAGCAGTACTTC. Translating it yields CASSFSGTGRDEQYF.

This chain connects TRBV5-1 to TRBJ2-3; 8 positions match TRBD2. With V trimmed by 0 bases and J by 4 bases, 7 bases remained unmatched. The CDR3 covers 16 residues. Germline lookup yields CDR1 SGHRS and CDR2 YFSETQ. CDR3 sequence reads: CASSLVMGLGADTQYF. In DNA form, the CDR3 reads TGCGCCAGCAGCTTGGTCATGGGACTAGGTGCAGATACGCAGTATTTT. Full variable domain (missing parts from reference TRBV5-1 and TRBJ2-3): KAGVTQTPRYLIKTRGQQVTLSCSPISGHRSVSWYQQTPGQGLQFLFEYFSETQRNKGNFPGRFSGRQFSNSRSEMNVSTLELGDSALYLCASSLVMGLGADTQYFGPGTRLTVL.

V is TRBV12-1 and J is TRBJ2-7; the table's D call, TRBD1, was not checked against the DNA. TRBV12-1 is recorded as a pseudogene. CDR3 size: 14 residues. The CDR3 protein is CASTTKQGSHEQYF. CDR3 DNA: TGTGCCAGCACCACAAAACAGGGTTCCCACGAGCAGTACTTC.

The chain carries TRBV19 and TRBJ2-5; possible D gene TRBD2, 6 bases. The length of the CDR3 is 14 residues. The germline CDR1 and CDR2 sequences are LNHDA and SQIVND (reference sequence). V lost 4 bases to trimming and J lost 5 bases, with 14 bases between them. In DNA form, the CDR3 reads TGTGCCAGTAGTAGTTGGAGTGGGAGGGAGACCCAGTACTTC. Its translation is CASSSWSGRETQYF.

The CDR3 spells CASGLAGSNEQFF. The CDR3 DNA is TGTGCCAGCGGACTAGCGGGCAGTAATGAGCAGTTCTTC. This chain uses TRBV5-6 with TRBJ2-1; 11 nucleotides align to TRBD2. Germline loops: CDR1 SGHDT, CDR2 YYEEEE. The V and J ends lost 7 bases and 7 bases, in that order; junction bases with no gene match: 4. The CDR3 spans 13 residues.

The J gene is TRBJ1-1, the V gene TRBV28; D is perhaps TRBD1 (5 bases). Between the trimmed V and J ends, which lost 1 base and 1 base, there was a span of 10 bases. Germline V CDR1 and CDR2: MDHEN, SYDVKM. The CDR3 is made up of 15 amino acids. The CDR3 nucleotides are TGTGCCAGCAGTTTATCCGGGGGAGGGAACACTGAAGCTTTCTTT. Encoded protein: CASSLSGGGNTEAFF.

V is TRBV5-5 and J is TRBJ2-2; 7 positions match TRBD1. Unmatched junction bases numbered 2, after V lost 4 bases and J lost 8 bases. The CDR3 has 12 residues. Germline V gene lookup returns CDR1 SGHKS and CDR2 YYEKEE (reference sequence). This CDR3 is CASSQDRGELFF. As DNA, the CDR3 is TGTGCCAGCAGCCAGGACAGGGGGGAGCTGTTTTTT. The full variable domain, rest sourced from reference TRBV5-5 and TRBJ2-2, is DAGVTQSPTHLIKTRGQQVTLRCSPISGHKSVSWYQQVLGQGPQFIFQYYEKEERGRGNFPDRFSARQFPNYSSELNVNALLLGDSALYLCASSQDRGELFFGEGSRLTVL.

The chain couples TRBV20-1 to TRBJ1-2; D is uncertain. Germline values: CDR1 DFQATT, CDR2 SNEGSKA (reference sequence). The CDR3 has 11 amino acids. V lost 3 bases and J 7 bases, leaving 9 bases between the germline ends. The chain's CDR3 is CSASLQSGYTF. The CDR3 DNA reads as TGCAGTGCTAGTCTACAGTCTGGCTACACCTTC.

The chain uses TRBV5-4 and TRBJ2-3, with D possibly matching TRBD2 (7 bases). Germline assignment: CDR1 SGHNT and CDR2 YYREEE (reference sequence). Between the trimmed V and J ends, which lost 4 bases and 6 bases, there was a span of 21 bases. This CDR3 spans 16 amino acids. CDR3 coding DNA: TGTGCCAGCAGCCGGCCAGGCGGGGGCGGGTGGGATACGCAGTATTTT. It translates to CASSRPGGGGWDTQYF.

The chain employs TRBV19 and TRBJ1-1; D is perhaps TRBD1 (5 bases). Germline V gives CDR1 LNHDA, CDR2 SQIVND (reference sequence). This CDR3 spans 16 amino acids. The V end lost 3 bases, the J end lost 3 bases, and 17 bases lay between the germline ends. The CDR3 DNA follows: TGTGCCAGTAGTATGGGGAAGGGGCGGTCTGACACTGAAGCTTTCTTT. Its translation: CASSMGKGRSDTEAFF.

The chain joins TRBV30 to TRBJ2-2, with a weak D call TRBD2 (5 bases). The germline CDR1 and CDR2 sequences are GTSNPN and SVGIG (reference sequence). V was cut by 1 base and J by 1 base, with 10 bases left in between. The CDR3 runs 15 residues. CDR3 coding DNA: TGTGCCTGGAGTGGAGGGAGTAGGAACACCGGGGAGCTGTTTTTT. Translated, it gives CAWSGGSRNTGELFF.

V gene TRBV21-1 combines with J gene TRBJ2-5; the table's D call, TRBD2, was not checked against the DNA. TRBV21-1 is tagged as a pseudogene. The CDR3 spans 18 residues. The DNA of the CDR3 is TGTGCCAGCAGCGGACGGACTAGCGGGAGGGGACAAAAAGAGACCCAGTACTTC. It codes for CASSGRTSGRGQKETQYF.

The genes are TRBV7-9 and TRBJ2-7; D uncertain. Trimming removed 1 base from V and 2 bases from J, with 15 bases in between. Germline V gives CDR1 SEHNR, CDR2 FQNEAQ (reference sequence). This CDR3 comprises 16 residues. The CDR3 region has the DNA TGTGCCAGCAGCTTAGGAACGGTAGGTAGCACCTACGAGCAGTACTTC. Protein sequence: CASSLGTVGSTYEQYF.

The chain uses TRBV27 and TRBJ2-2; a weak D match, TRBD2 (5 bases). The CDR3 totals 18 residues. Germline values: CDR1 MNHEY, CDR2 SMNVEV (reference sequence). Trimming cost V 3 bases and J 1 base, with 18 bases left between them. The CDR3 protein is CASSFEGVPSRNTGELFF. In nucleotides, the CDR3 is TGTGCCAGCAGTTTTGAGGGAGTCCCGAGTCGGAACACCGGGGAGCTGTTTTTT.